Presented here are 10 T cell receptor beta chains from one specimen sequenced in a study of Ad26.COV2.S vaccination and SARS-CoV-2 variants. Regarding treatment: 15 to 20 received Ad26.COV2.S at low or high dose, single or two shots; a few received placebo; per-sample allocation not given. After the first vaccine or placebo injection, samples were drawn on day 63. TCRdb keeps only in-frame clones here, not all; method: immunoSEQ multiplex PCR. Seen here are fewer than 500,000 clones, approximately 90% observed once, and the top ten hold more than 10%. The material sequenced was peripheral blood, taken in a trial of Ad26.COV2.S vaccine versus placebo. The receptor set was obtained from a person between 18 and 59 years old who received the Ad26.COV2.S COVID-19 vaccine or a placebo.

The chain recombines TRBV13 with TRBJ2-1; perhaps TRBD1 as D (5 bases). V dropped 0 bases and J dropped 5 bases, with 8 bases sitting between them. The CDR3 covers 14 residues. Germline V CDR1 and CDR2: PRHDT, FYEKMQ (reference sequence). This CDR3 is CASSLGQVHNEQFF. CDR3 nucleotides: TGTGCCAGCAGCTTAGGACAGGTCCACAATGAGCAGTTCTTC. The entire variable domain, with the rest obtained from reference TRBV13 and TRBJ2-1, is as follows: AAGVIQSPRHLIKEKRETATLKCYPIPRHDTVYWYQQGPGQDPQFLISFYEKMQSDKGSIPDRFSAQQFSDYHSELNMSSLELGDSALYFCASSLGQVHNEQFFGPGTRLTVL.

The rearrangement uses TRBV5-1 and TRBJ2-7; D might be TRBD1 or TRBD2, each matching 5 bases. The CDR3 is made up of 15 amino acids. The germline V and J ends were trimmed by 3 bases and 6 bases, with 19 bases remaining between them. The germline V gene encodes CDR1 SGHRS and CDR2 YFSETQ. The CDR3 region is CASSSVPGRNGEQYF. The CDR3 nucleotides are TGCGCCAGCAGCTCTGTCCCGGGACGGAACGGCGAGCAGTACTTC.

V and J are TRBV4-1 and TRBJ2-1; 7 positions match TRBD2. Germline CDR1 reads MGHRA; CDR2 reads YSYEKL. This CDR3 has 17 residues. Trimming removed 0 bases from V and 4 bases from J; junction bases left unmatched: 9. The CDR3 region has the DNA TGCGCCAGCAGCCAAGATCTAGCGTCTAGCGGTTACAATGAGCAGTTCTTC. Its translation is CASSQDLASSGYNEQFF.

V gene TRBV7-9 combines with J gene TRBJ1-5; D uncertain. Looked up from germline, CDR1 is SEHNR and CDR2 is FQNEAQ (reference sequence). Trimming cost V 1 base and J 5 bases, with 12 bases left between them. The CDR3 is 15 amino acids. The CDR3 DNA sequence: TGTGCCAGCAGCTTAGAGTCCCCGTACCATCAGCCCCAGCATTTT. Translation: CASSLESPYHQPQHF. Together with reference TRBV7-9 and TRBJ1-5, the CDR3 gives the full variable domain: DTGVSQNPRHKITKRGQNVTFRCDPISEHNRLYWYRQTLGQGPEFLTYFQNEAQLEKSRLLSDRFSAERPKGSFSTLEIQRTEQGDSAMYLCASSLESPYHQPQHFGDGTRLSIL.

The chain uses TRBV5-1 and TRBJ2-5; a possible D gene is TRBD1 (6 bases). The CDR3 length is 14 residues. The V end was cut by 0 bases, the J end by 7 bases, with 13 bases between. Germline values: CDR1 SGHRS, CDR2 YFSETQ. CDR3 in DNA: TGCGCCAGCAGCTTGGAAGGACAGACGCGGACCCAGTACTTC. Protein product: CASSLEGQTRTQYF. The whole variable domain, remainder taken from reference TRBV5-1 and TRBJ2-5, is KAGVTQTPRYLIKTRGQQVTLSCSPISGHRSVSWYQQTPGQGLQFLFEYFSETQRNKGNFPGRFSGRQFSNSRSEMNVSTLELGDSALYLCASSLEGQTRTQYFGPGTRLLVL.

The V call is TRBV7-9, the J call TRBJ2-7, with TRBD2 as a possible D gene (6 bases). This CDR3 contains 12 residues. Deletions cut 6 bases from V and 3 bases from J, with 9 bases between. Germline V CDR1 and CDR2: SEHNR, FQNEAQ (reference sequence). CDR3 DNA sequence: TGTGCCAGCAGTCAAGCGGGCTACGAGCAGTACTTC. Its protein is CASSQAGYEQYF.

This chain connects TRBV5-4 to TRBJ2-1, with 13 bases that match TRBD2. The V segment lost 4 bases and the J segment 16 bases; nucleotides outside the gene matches: 5. Looked up from germline, CDR1 is SGHNT and CDR2 is YYREEE (reference sequence). The CDR3 spans 12 residues. As DNA, the CDR3 is TGTGCCAGCAGCATACTAGCGGGAGGGCCCTTCTTC. Translating it yields CASSILAGGPFF.

The rearrangement links TRBV23-1 to TRBJ2-1; TRBD1 agrees at 9 bases. TRBV23-1 has ORF status, its function being uncertain. V lost 3 bases, J lost 12 bases, and 12 bases stayed unmatched. The CDR3 consists of 15 residues. The CDR3, as DNA: TGCGCCAGCAGTCACTCCGGGACAGGGACCTTTGGGCAGTTCTTC. Protein product: CASSHSGTGTFGQFF.

The chain combines TRBV3-1 (or the pseudogene TRBV3-2) with TRBJ1-6; D gene uncertain. The V gene lost 4 bases and the J gene lost 0 bases, with 10 bases spanning the gap. Germline V gene sequence: CDR1 LGHDT, CDR2 YNNKEL (reference sequence). The CDR3 is 16 residues long. CDR3 nucleotide sequence: TGTGCCAGCAGCCCTACAGCAAGCTCCTATAATTCACCCCTCCACTTT. It translates to CASSPTASSYNSPLHF.

This CDR3 reads CASGDSGIYGYTF. The CDR3 DNA follows: TGTGCCAGCGGAGACTCAGGGATTTATGGCTACACCTTC. The chain joins TRBV28 to TRBJ1-2, with a weak D call TRBD1 (5 bases). This CDR3 contains 13 residues. The V gene lost 8 bases and the J gene lost 5 bases, with 15 bases spanning the gap. Germline values: CDR1 MDHEN, CDR2 SYDVKM.